This TCR beta chain originates from a study of blood T cell repertoires in COVID-19. Turning to the study itself: Researchers got acute and convalescent COVID-19 samples from the United States, Italy and Spain. T cells, B-cell-depleted T cells, or PBMCs provided the cDNA or gDNA that served as material.

Per the original data handling: Reference gene primers were amplified, and this amplification served to estimate nucleated cell counts. Clones were read by immunoSEQ multiplex PCR, and TCRdb kept only the in-frame ones, dropping some. The DNA was the basis for D and trimming; V, J and clone size are from that table. The sample consists of around 82,000 clones, 80% to 95% of them appearing once. The CDR3 is 15 residues long. From germline, CDR1 is SEHNR and CDR2 FQNEAQ (reference sequence). The ends lost 2 bases at V and 5 bases at J; junction bases unmatched: 6. The receptor comes from a human donor in a cohort sampled during active COVID-19. The chain joins TRBV7-9 to TRBJ2-5; 9 nucleotides agree with TRBD2. Sequencing input: peripheral blood. The chain's CDR3 is CASSLSAGGWETQYF. The DNA for the CDR3 is TGTGCCAGCAGCTTATCAGCGGGGGGCTGGGAGACCCAGTACTTC.